This T cell receptor beta chain is from a study of post-analysis software for immune sequencing data. About the research overall: Disease courses included relapsing-remitting, secondary progressive and progressive-relapsing multiple sclerosis. Study-level results: Controls had significantly higher normalized Chao1 diversity than multiple sclerosis patients. Patients showed TRBV5-6, TRBV5-1 and TRBV20-1 among a few TRBV segments more frequent than in controls. Same-batch preparations were strongly co-clustered by F measure.

CDR3 length: 16 amino acids. V lost 0 bases, J lost 5 bases, and 3 bases stayed unmatched. From germline, CDR1 is MGHRA and CDR2 YSYEKL. Every TCR beta cDNA library bore unique molecular identifiers. Each batch of about 0.9 to 10 million T cells produced hundreds of thousands of cDNA molecules. TCRdb processed the PCR reads anew with MiXCR; each CDR3 protein has one entry. The sample lists about 770,000 distinct CDR3 sequences; just over 45% were seen once. The table lists this clonotype with a few counts. Antigen unknown. The sequence derives from a girl aged 5-17 years with multiple sclerosis. This chain uses TRBV4-1 with TRBJ2-1; TRBD1 matches at 11 bases. Material: blood. This CDR3 reads CASSQDVGQGDNEQFF. CDR3 nucleotides: TGCGCCAGCAGCCAAGATGTGGGACAGGGGGACAATGAGCAGTTCTTC.